This T cell receptor beta chain was observed in a study of shared clonotypes between healthy human individuals. Study-wide results and caveats: Apart from blood, nothing was sampled; tissue repertoires likely differ.

CD45RO-negative cells were positively selected for CCR7, leaving out terminally differentiated effector memory CD45RA+ cells. Repertoires were generated with immunoSEQ multiplex PCR, while TCRdb's copy carries only in-frame clones and drops some. The sample shows millions of clones, approximately 94% of them seen only once. Regarding this clone: What it binds is unknown.

The sample taken for sequencing was naive CD8+ T cells sorted from blood. This clonotype was obtained from a man between 18 and 35 years old in good health.

The CDR3 nucleotides read TGTGCCAGCAGCTCAATGGCAGGGCCGAATTCACCCCTCCACTTT. This gives the protein CASSSMAGPNSPLHF. The chain uses TRBV11-2 and TRBJ1-6, with D possibly TRBD1 on 5 matching bases. Trimming took off 4 bases at V and 7 bases at J, with 14 bases between the two ends. CDR1 is SGHAT, CDR2 FQNNGV, per germline. This CDR3 spans 15 amino acids.